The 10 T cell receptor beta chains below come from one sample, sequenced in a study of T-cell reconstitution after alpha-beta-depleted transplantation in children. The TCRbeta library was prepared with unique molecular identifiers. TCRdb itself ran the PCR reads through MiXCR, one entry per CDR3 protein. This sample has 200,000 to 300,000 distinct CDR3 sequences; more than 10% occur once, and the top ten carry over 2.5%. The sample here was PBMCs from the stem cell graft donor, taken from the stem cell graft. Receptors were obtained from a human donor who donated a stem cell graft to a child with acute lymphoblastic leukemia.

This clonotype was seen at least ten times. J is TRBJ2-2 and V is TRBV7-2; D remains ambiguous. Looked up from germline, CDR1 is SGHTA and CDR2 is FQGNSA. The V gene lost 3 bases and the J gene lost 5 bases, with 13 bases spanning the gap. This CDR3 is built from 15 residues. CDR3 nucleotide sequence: TGTGCCAGCAGCTTGGTACATGTACCGACCGGGGAGCTGTTTTTT. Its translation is CASSLVHVPTGELFF.

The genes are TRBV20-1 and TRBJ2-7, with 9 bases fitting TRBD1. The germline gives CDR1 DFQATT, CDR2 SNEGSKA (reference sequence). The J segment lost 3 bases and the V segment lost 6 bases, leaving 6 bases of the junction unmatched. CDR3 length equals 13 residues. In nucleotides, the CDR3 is TGCAGTGCCCGGACAGGGGCTTACTACGAGCAGTACTTC. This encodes CSARTGAYYEQYF.

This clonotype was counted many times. CDR3 bases: TGTGCCAGCAGTTTATCTCCGAACCAGCCCCAGCATTTT. Its translation is CASSLSPNQPQHF. This chain links TRBV27 with TRBJ1-5; D unclear. V lost 0 bases and J 7 bases, leaving 7 bases between the germline ends. Germline V gene sequence: CDR1 MNHEY, CDR2 SMNVEV (reference sequence). CDR3 length: 13 residues.

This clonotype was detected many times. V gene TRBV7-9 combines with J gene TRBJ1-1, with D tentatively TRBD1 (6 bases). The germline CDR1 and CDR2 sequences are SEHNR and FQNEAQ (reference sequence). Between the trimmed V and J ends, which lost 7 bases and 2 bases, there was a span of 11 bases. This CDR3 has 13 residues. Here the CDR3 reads CASKPGVNTEAFF. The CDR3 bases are TGTGCCAGCAAACCAGGGGTTAACACTGAAGCTTTCTTT. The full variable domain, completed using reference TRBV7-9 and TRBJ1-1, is DTGVSQNPRHKITKRGQNVTFRCDPISEHNRLYWYRQTLGQGPEFLTYFQNEAQLEKSRLLSDRFSAERPKGSFSTLEIQRTEQGDSAMYLCASKPGVNTEAFFGQGTRLTVV.

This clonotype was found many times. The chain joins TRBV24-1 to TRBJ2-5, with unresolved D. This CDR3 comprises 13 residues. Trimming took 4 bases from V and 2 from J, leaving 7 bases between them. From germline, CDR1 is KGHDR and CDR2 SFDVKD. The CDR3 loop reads CATSDHPQETQYF. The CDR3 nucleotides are TGTGCCACCAGTGACCATCCACAAGAGACCCAGTACTTC.

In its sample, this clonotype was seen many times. The CDR3 here is CASSLYPTGMGEKLFF. The CDR3, as DNA: TGTGCCAGCAGCTTGTACCCGACAGGGATGGGTGAAAAACTGTTTTTT. The chain uses TRBV5-5 and TRBJ1-4; the match to TRBD1 covers 7 bases. This CDR3 spans 16 amino acids. J gave up 7 bases and V 1 base, and 10 bases lay outside the gene matches. Germline loops: CDR1 SGHKS, CDR2 YYEKEE (reference sequence). Variable domain in full (rest from reference TRBV5-5 and TRBJ1-4): DAGVTQSPTHLIKTRGQQVTLRCSPISGHKSVSWYQQVLGQGPQFIFQYYEKEERGRGNFPDRFSARQFPNYSSELNVNALLLGDSALYLCASSLYPTGMGEKLFFGSGTQLSVL.

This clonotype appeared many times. CDR3 sequence (DNA): TGTGCCACCAGTAGATCAGGACATACATACAATGAGCAGTTCTTC. Translated, it gives CATSRSGHTYNEQFF. The rearrangement uses TRBV24-1 and TRBJ2-1, with D perhaps TRBD1 (5 bases). V lost 6 bases to trimming and J lost 4 bases, with 15 bases between them. CDR3 length: 15 amino acids. CDR1 and CDR2 (germline): KGHDR, SFDVKD.

CDR3 nucleotide sequence: TGTGCCACCAGTGACTGGACAGGGGGCGCCTACAATGAGCAGTTCTTC. Translation: CATSDWTGGAYNEQFF. The J gene is TRBJ2-1, the V gene TRBV24-1, with 11 bases identical to TRBD1. Germline lookup yields CDR1 KGHDR and CDR2 SFDVKD. The CDR3 has 16 amino acids. V lost 4 bases, J lost 2 bases, and 3 bases stayed unmatched.

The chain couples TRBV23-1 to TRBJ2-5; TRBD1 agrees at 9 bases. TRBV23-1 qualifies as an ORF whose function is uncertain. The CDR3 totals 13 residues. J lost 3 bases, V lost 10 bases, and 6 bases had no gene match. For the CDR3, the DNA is TGCGCCATAACAGGGGGCGCGGAAGAGACCCAGTACTTC. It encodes CAITGGAEETQYF.

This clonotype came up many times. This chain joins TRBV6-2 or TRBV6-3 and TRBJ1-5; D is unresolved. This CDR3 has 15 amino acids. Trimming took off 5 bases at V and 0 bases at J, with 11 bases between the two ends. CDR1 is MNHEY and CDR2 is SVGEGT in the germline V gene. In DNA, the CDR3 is TGTGCCAGCAGTCGGACGGTCCATAGCAATCAGCCCCAGCATTTT. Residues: CASSRTVHSNQPQHF.